The 29 T cell receptor beta chains listed next were all sequenced from one sample in a study of vaccination and CD4 T cells after COVID-19. Oncomine TCR Beta short-read sequencing was applied to DNA from cultured CD4+ T cells. Using its own MiXCR run on the PCR reads, TCRdb lists one record per CDR3 protein. The table lists 15,000 to 20,000 distinct CDR3 sequences, 31% of them singletons. These receptors' antigens are unknown. Treatment indicated: approximately nine-day PBMC culture with coronavirus spike peptide pools or control peptides (ViraFEST assay). The source material was cultured CD4+ T cells from blood. The receptors here all came from a human donor with COVID-19.

This clonotype was picked up a small number of times. This chain connects TRBV11-3 to TRBJ2-5; D might be TRBD1 (6 bases). Trimming shortened V by 2 bases and J by 5 bases, and 12 bases separated the two germline ends. The germline gives CDR1 SGHNT, CDR2 YENEEA. The CDR3 loop spans 14 amino acids. DNA for the CDR3: TGTGCCAGCAGCTTACAGGGGCAGTCCGAGACCCAGTACTTC. Its translation: CASSLQGQSETQYF.

The chain combines TRBV3-1 with TRBJ1-2, with D unclear. Per the germline V gene, CDR1 is LGHDT and CDR2 is YNNKEL (reference sequence). The germline V and J ends were trimmed by 3 bases and 6 bases, with 11 bases remaining between them. The length of the CDR3 is 13 residues. DNA for the CDR3: TGTGCCAGCAGCCATAGGACGGGAGATGGCTACACCTTC. It translates to CASSHRTGDGYTF.

The chain is built from TRBV6-1 and TRBJ1-2; 7 bases align to TRBD1. In germline, CDR1 is MNHNS, CDR2 SASEGT. V gave up 7 bases and J gave up 4 bases; unmatched junction bases: 12. The CDR3 spans 15 residues. The CDR3 DNA follows: TGTGCCAGCACCAAAAACAGGGGCCCACTCTATGGCTACACCTTC. Translated, it gives CASTKNRGPLYGYTF.

This clonotype showed up just a few times. J is TRBJ2-5 and V is TRBV5-5, with a tentative D call TRBD1 (5 bases). The V gene lost 0 bases and the J gene lost 5 bases, with 14 bases spanning the gap. Germline CDR1 SGHKS, CDR2 YYEKEE (reference sequence). This CDR3 comprises 15 residues. CDR3 amino acids: CASSLGARAEETQYF. In DNA, the CDR3 is TGTGCCAGCAGCTTGGGGGCCAGGGCGGAGGAGACCCAGTACTTC.

In this sample, this clonotype turned up a few times. The chain couples TRBV7-6 to TRBJ1-5; D perhaps matches TRBD1 (6 bases). Trimming took off 5 bases at V and 3 bases at J, with 11 bases between the two ends. This CDR3 comprises 14 residues. Germline CDR1 is SGHVS and CDR2 is FNYEAQ. CDR3 amino acids: CASSPGVSNQPQHF. The DNA of the CDR3 is TGTGCCAGCAGCCCAGGGGTTTCCAATCAGCCCCAGCATTTT.

The V gene is TRBV12-3 or TRBV12-4, the J gene TRBJ2-3; D tentatively fits TRBD1 or TRBD2 (5 bases each). The CDR3 has 12 amino acids. Trimming took 3 bases from V and 10 from J, leaving 11 bases between them. The CDR3 region has the DNA TGTGCCAGCAGTTTTAGAGGGGCTGCGCAGTATTTT. Its translation: CASSFRGAAQYF.

The chain has TRBV20-1 and TRBJ1-5; TRBD1 might be the D (6 bases). Deletions cut 5 bases from V and 2 bases from J, with 16 bases between. The CDR3 sequence is 15 residues long. CDR1 DFQATT and CDR2 SNEGSKA come from the germline V gene (reference sequence). This CDR3 is CSAVLQGRGNQPQHF. The DNA of the CDR3 is TGCAGTGCTGTTTTACAGGGTCGGGGCAATCAGCCCCAGCATTTT.

This clonotype has a single count. The V and J genes are TRBV12-3 or TRBV12-4 and TRBJ2-7; possibly TRBD1 for D (6 bases). This CDR3 spans 15 amino acids. V dropped 3 bases and J dropped 1 base, with 13 bases sitting between them. The CDR3: CASSLMGALSYEQYF. The CDR3 region has the DNA TGTGCCAGCAGTTTGATGGGGGCCTTATCCTACGAGCAGTACTTC.

This clonotype appeared a few times. The chain has TRBV25-1 and TRBJ1-3, with a tentative D call TRBD1 (6 bases). Trimming left V 1 base short and J 5 bases short, with 12 bases between. This CDR3 has 15 residues. Germline assignment: CDR1 MGHDK and CDR2 SYGVNS. This chain's CDR3 is CASSEWRGDRNTIYF. The CDR3 nucleotides are TGTGCCAGCAGTGAATGGAGGGGGGATAGAAACACCATATATTTT.

The V call is TRBV27, the J call TRBJ2-1, with 10 bases matching TRBD2. V gave up 1 base and J gave up 7 bases; unmatched junction bases: 7. The CDR3 consists of 16 residues. Germline V lookup: CDR1 MNHEY, CDR2 SMNVEV (reference sequence). The CDR3 region has the DNA TGTGCCAGCAGTTTATTACCAGCGGGGGGGCAGAATGAGCAGTTCTTC. It is translated as CASSLLPAGGQNEQFF.

This clonotype was seen once. This rearrangement joins TRBV10-2 to TRBJ1-6; 9 bases are a match to TRBD1. J gave up 5 bases and V 11 bases, and 19 bases lay outside the gene matches. The germline gives CDR1 WSHSY, CDR2 SAAADI. The CDR3 extends over 18 amino acids. The CDR3 sequence: CAGRDARTGTGNNSPLHF. The CDR3 bases are TGCGCCGGCCGGGATGCCCGAACCGGGACAGGGAATAATTCACCCCTCCACTTT.

The chain combines TRBV6-4 with TRBJ2-3; 7 nucleotides align to TRBD1. Germline assignment: CDR1 MRHNA and CDR2 SNTAGT. The CDR3 is 14 residues long. The trim removed 4 bases at V and 0 bases at J, leaving 1 base unmatched. The chain's CDR3 is CASSGGQSTDTQYF. CDR3 bases: TGTGCCAGCAGTGGGGGACAGAGCACAGATACGCAGTATTTT.

The chain is built from TRBV2 and TRBJ1-1; 7 nucleotides match TRBD1. The V gene end was trimmed by 6 bases and the J gene end by 0 bases; junction bases not matched to a gene: 4. This CDR3 is 14 amino acids long. Germline V lookup: CDR1 SNHLY, CDR2 FYNNEI. This CDR3 is CASRADRLNTEAFF. CDR3 coding DNA: TGTGCCAGCAGGGCGGACAGGCTGAACACTGAAGCTTTCTTT.

The chain joins TRBV5-1 to TRBJ2-3; D is undetermined. Per germline, CDR1 SGHRS and CDR2 YFSETQ. V gave up 2 bases and J gave up 0 bases, with 10 bases separating them. This CDR3 comprises 15 residues. The CDR3 nucleotides are TGCGCCAGCAGCTTCCCCGAGTCTAGCACAGATACGCAGTATTTT. Its translation: CASSFPESSTDTQYF. The whole variable domain, filled in from reference TRBV5-1 and TRBJ2-3, reads KAGVTQTPRYLIKTRGQQVTLSCSPISGHRSVSWYQQTPGQGLQFLFEYFSETQRNKGNFPGRFSGRQFSNSRSEMNVSTLELGDSALYLCASSFPESSTDTQYFGPGTRLTVL.

The CDR3 DNA is TGTGCCACCAGTGACCCCACGGGTGAGCAGTACTTC. As protein: CATSDPTGEQYF. This rearrangement joins TRBV24-1 to TRBJ2-7, with D unresolved. The V gene lost 4 bases and the J gene lost 7 bases, with 10 bases spanning the gap. The CDR3 runs 12 residues. Germline V gives CDR1 KGHDR, CDR2 SFDVKD.

The chain combines TRBV29-1 with TRBJ1-5; D not resolved. Germline CDR1 is SQVTM and CDR2 is ANQGSEA. This CDR3 has 12 amino acids. Deletions cut 5 bases from V and 0 bases from J, with 5 bases between. The CDR3 region is CSVLSSNQPQHF. In DNA form, the CDR3 reads TGCAGCGTTTTGAGTAGCAATCAGCCCCAGCATTTT.

This rearrangement joins TRBV11-3 to TRBJ1-2; TRBD1 agrees at 7 bases. The V and J ends lost 5 bases and 5 bases, in that order; junction bases with no gene match: 5. Germline values: CDR1 SGHNT, CDR2 YENEEA. The CDR3 sequence is 13 residues long. CDR3 sequence: CASSQGQFYGYTF. CDR3 nucleotides: TGTGCCAGCAGCCAGGGACAGTTTTATGGCTACACCTTC.

The chain employs TRBV20-1 and TRBJ1-6, with a possible D match to TRBD1 (6 bases). The germline CDR1 and CDR2 sequences are DFQATT and SNEGSKA (reference sequence). The CDR3 is 17 amino acids. V dropped 1 base and J dropped 0 bases, with 13 bases sitting between them. CDR3 protein: CSARAGTGTSYNSPLHF. The DNA of the CDR3 is TGCAGTGCTAGAGCTGGTACAGGGACCTCCTATAATTCACCCCTCCACTTT.

The rearrangement uses TRBV5-4 and TRBJ1-6; 9 positions agree with TRBD1. This CDR3 is built from 14 residues. Germline V gives CDR1 SGHNT, CDR2 YYREEE (reference sequence). Trimming at V came to 5 bases and at J to 9 bases, leaving 6 bases not matched to a gene. The CDR3 protein is CASRQDRGSSPLHF. In nucleotides, the CDR3 is TGTGCCAGCAGACAGGACAGGGGTAGTTCACCCCTCCACTTT.

Within the sample, this clonotype is medium-sized. J is TRBJ1-5 and V is TRBV21-1; TRBD1, the table's D call, was not compared with the DNA. TRBV21-1 has pseudogene status. This CDR3 region has 17 residues. CDR3 loop: CASSKALPTGYNQPQHF. CDR3 DNA: TGTGCCAGCAGCAAAGCGCTTCCGACAGGGTACAATCAGCCCCAGCATTTT.

The CDR3 reads CASSLSYAEQFF. CDR3 sequence (DNA): TGTGCCAGCAGTTTATCGTATGCTGAGCAGTTCTTC. The V and J genes are TRBV12-3 or TRBV12-4 and TRBJ2-1; the D is unclear. The CDR3 sequence is 12 residues long. V lost 2 bases to trimming and J lost 9 bases, with 8 bases between them.

The chain has TRBV20-1 and TRBJ2-2; TRBD1 agrees at 7 bases. The CDR3 runs 16 residues. The germline V gene encodes CDR1 DFQATT and CDR2 SNEGSKA (reference sequence). V lost 3 bases and J lost 0; bases outside the gene matches: 7. The CDR3 DNA follows: TGCAGTGCTAGGGTGAGACAGGGCGCGAACACCGGGGAGCTGTTTTTT. It specifies CSARVRQGANTGELFF.

This chain links TRBV7-2 with TRBJ2-1; D remains ambiguous. CDR1 SGHTA and CDR2 FQGNSA come from the germline V gene. Trimming took 5 bases from V and 4 from J, leaving 9 bases between them. The CDR3 runs to 13 residues. The CDR3 reads CASSQTVYNEQFF. In nucleotides, the CDR3 is TGTGCCAGCAGCCAAACAGTTTACAATGAGCAGTTCTTC. The complete variable domain, with remaining parts taken from reference TRBV7-2 and TRBJ2-1, reads GAGVSQSPSNKVTEKGKDVELRCDPISGHTALYWYRQSLGQGLEFLIYFQGNSAPDKSGLPSDRFSAERTGGSVSTLTIQRTQQEDSAVYLCASSQTVYNEQFFGPGTRLTVL.

Only a few counts were recorded for this clonotype. The V gene is TRBV15, the J gene TRBJ2-1, with D unresolved. This CDR3 spans 12 amino acids. Germline V lookup: CDR1 LNHNV, CDR2 YYDKDF (reference sequence). Trimming shortened V by 4 bases and J by 4 bases, and 5 bases separated the two germline ends. The CDR3 sequence is CATSTGYNEQFF. The CDR3, as DNA: TGTGCCACCAGCACCGGGTACAATGAGCAGTTCTTC.

The chain uses TRBV5-6 and TRBJ1-2; TRBD1 might be the D (6 bases). The V and J ends lost 1 base and 7 bases respectively, with 11 bases between them. Germline values: CDR1 SGHDT, CDR2 YYEEEE. The CDR3 length is 13 residues. The chain's CDR3 is CASSLNGGRGYTF. The CDR3 DNA follows: TGTGCCAGCAGCTTGAATGGGGGCCGTGGCTACACCTTC.

V gene TRBV28 combines with J gene TRBJ1-3; perhaps TRBD1 as D (5 bases). Trimming shortened V by 6 bases and J by 1 base, and 13 bases separated the two germline ends. The CDR3 contains 15 residues. Germline V lookup: CDR1 MDHEN, CDR2 SYDVKM. CDR3 nucleotide sequence: TGTGCCAGCAGCTTGGGAGGGGCATCTGGAAACACCATATATTTT. The encoded protein is CASSLGGASGNTIYF.

This sequence joins TRBV28 and TRBJ2-5, with D tentatively TRBD1 (6 bases). The V gene lost 6 bases and the J gene lost 5 bases, with 19 bases spanning the gap. The CDR3 consists of 15 residues. Germline V lookup: CDR1 MDHEN, CDR2 SYDVKM. The DNA of the CDR3 is TGTGCCAGCAGCCTAACAGGGATCCGTGGGGAGACCCAGTACTTC. Its protein product is CASSLTGIRGETQYF.

The J gene is TRBJ1-2, the V gene TRBV7-9; D ambiguous. The ends were cut back, 6 bases at V and 0 bases at J, with 8 bases in the middle. The germline CDR1 and CDR2 sequences are SEHNR and FQNEAQ (reference sequence). This CDR3 is built from 13 residues. DNA for the CDR3: TGTGCCAGCAGTCCACAGACTAACTATGGCTACACCTTC. Amino acids: CASSPQTNYGYTF. Based on the CDR3 plus reference TRBV7-9 and TRBJ1-2, the full variable domain is DTGVSQNPRHKITKRGQNVTFRCDPISEHNRLYWYRQTLGQGPEFLTYFQNEAQLEKSRLLSDRFSAERPKGSFSTLEIQRTEQGDSAMYLCASSPQTNYGYTFGSGTRLTVV.

The chain links TRBV20-1 to TRBJ1-6, with 12 bases fitting TRBD1. The CDR3 extends over 16 amino acids. J was trimmed by 9 bases and V by 2 bases; bases with no gene match: 8. Germline V gene data show CDR1 as DFQATT and CDR2 as SNEGSKA (reference sequence). Here the CDR3 DNA reads TGCAGTGCTAGAACCAATCCGGGACAGGGGGCTTCACCCCTCCACTTT. It is translated as CSARTNPGQGASPLHF.